Listed here are 5 T cell receptor beta chains from one sample, sequenced in a study of T cells expressing NK-cell markers. TCRdb reprocessed the 5' RACE reads, keeping one entry per CDR3 protein, no DNA. This table lists 300,000 to 500,000 distinct CDR3 sequences. Sequencing was carried out using blood T cells: a sorted CD56 or NKG2C T cell subset, CD4+ or CD8+ T cells, or bulk PBMC T cells (not recorded which). Receptor source: a woman in her forties or fifties in good health.

The chain has TRBV5-1 and TRBJ2-2. Germline lookup yields CDR1 SGHRS and CDR2 YFSETQ. There are 15 residues in the CDR3. CDR3 sequence reads: CASSWRQANTGELFF.

The chain carries TRBV24-1 and TRBJ2-1; TCRdb indicates TRBD2, and absent DNA this call remains unverified. CDR1 and CDR2 (germline): KGHDR, SFDVKD. The CDR3 runs 16 residues. The CDR3 protein is CASSGVGTSPYNEQFF.

The V and J genes are TRBV5-4 and TRBJ2-2; with no DNA, the TCRdb D assignment of TRBD2 cannot be verified. Germline V lookup: CDR1 SGHNT, CDR2 YYREEE (reference sequence). The CDR3 length is 17 residues. The CDR3 sequence: CASSANSGRARTGELFF. The full variable domain, its missing parts supplied by reference TRBV5-4 and TRBJ2-2, is ETGVTQSPTHLIKTRGQQVTLRCSSQSGHNTVSWYQQALGQGPQFIFQYYREEENGRGNFPPRFSGLQFPNYSSELNVNALELDDSALYLCASSANSGRARTGELFFGEGSRLTVL.

The V and J genes are TRBV6-1 and TRBJ2-3; absent DNA, TCRdb's TRBD2 call cannot be checked. The CDR3 consists of 13 residues. Germline loops: CDR1 MNHNS, CDR2 SASEGT. The CDR3 here is CASKRLYTDTQYF.

The rearrangement joins TRBV5-1 to TRBJ2-5; TCRdb designates TRBD2, a call that cannot be tested without DNA. Germline CDR1 reads SGHRS; CDR2 reads YFSETQ. This CDR3 has 14 residues. CDR3 amino acids: CASRLAGVYETQYF.